This T cell receptor beta chain was captured by sequencing in a study of CD8+ T cells in alopecia areata. Germline values: CDR1 SGHKS, CDR2 YYEKEE (reference sequence). Trimming took 2 bases from V and 10 from J, leaving 12 bases between them. The CDR3 is 12 residues long. The sequencing template was cDNA reverse transcribed from extracted RNA. Libraries were prepared by immunoSEQ multiplex PCR; TCRdb keeps only in-frame clonotypes and omits some of them. This table has about 120,000 clones, 56% appearing once. Stated treatment: oral pan-JAK inhibitor, 5-10 mg twice daily. The source of this sequence is a human donor with alopecia areata. Sequences were derived from CD4+ T cells sorted from blood, sampled at week 24, from a patient treated with tofacitinib. The chain links TRBV5-5 to TRBJ1-2, with TRBD1 as a possible D gene (6 bases). The CDR3 loop is CASSFPQGTYTF. The CDR3 DNA is TGTGCCAGCAGCTTCCCACAGGGAACCTACACCTTC.